This is a list of T cell receptor beta chains from one sample in a study of blood T cell repertoires in COVID-19. The method was immunoSEQ multiplex PCR; TCRdb's version includes in-frame clones alone and lacks a portion of them. Of 150,000 to 200,000 clones in the sample, roughly nine tenths were seen once. Sequencing input: peripheral blood. The receptors stem from a man in his sixties or seventies with active or convalescent COVID-19. CDR3s include the opening cysteine and the closing phenylalanine or tryptophan. D genes are given only for firm matches. Clone size is shown for a subset of rows, as once, few, many or a class of expanded clone.

clone_size,v_call,j_call,d_call,cdr3_nt,cdr3_aa
.,TRBV18,TRBJ2-7,TRBD2,TGTGCCAGCTCACCACGGGTTATGGCGGGGGACGAGCAGTACTTC,CASSPRVMAGDEQYF
.,TRBV11-2,TRBJ1-3,.,TGTGCCAGCAGCCTACTCGGAAACACCATATATTTT,CASSLLGNTIYF
few,TRBV5-8,TRBJ2-1,TRBD2,TGTGCCAGCAGCTCCTACCCTAGCGGGAGCAATGAGCAGTTCTTC,CASSSYPSGSNEQFF
.,TRBV10-2,TRBJ2-7,.,TGCGCCAGCAGTGTTGACGGGACCTACGAGCAGTACTTC,CASSVDGTYEQYF
.,TRBV15,TRBJ2-3,TRBD2,TGTGCCACCAGCAGGACTAGCGGGAGCGCAGATACGCAGTATTTT,CATSRTSGSADTQYF
.,TRBV18,TRBJ2-7,.,TGTGCCAGCTCACAATCGCGGGCTACAACTACTACGAGGGAGCAGTACTTC,CASSQSRATTTTREQYF
.,TRBV3-1/TRBV3-2,TRBJ1-5,TRBD1,TGTGCCAGCAGCCAATCAGGGGGCGGACTAAATCAGCCCCAGCATTTT,CASSQSGGGLNQPQHF
.,TRBV5-1,TRBJ2-1,.,TGCGCCAGCAGCTTGAACTACAGGCTAACCTACAATGAGCAGTTCTTC,CASSLNYRLTYNEQFF
.,TRBV30,TRBJ1-3,.,TGTGCCTGGAGTGTTAGGGACATCGACTCCCTCTCTGGAAACACCATATATTTT,CAWSVRDIDSLSGNTIYF
.,TRBV11-3,TRBJ2-5,TRBD2,TGTGCCAGCAGCCAGGGACTAGGAGAGACCCAGTACTTC,CASSQGLGETQYF
.,TRBV5-6,TRBJ2-7,TRBD1,TGTGCCAGCAGCCCCGACAGGGGCTACGAGCAGTACTTC,CASSPDRGYEQYF
.,TRBV27,TRBJ1-4,TRBD1,TGTGCCAGCAGTCCCTGGGCTTCGGGGACAGCACGCCTTAAGCTGTTTTTT,CASSPWASGTARLKLFF
.,TRBV24-1,TRBJ2-3,.,TGTGCCACCAGTGATTTGCAGGCGGCAGGGGTCACAGATACGCAGTATTTT,CATSDLQAAGVTDTQYF
.,TRBV2,TRBJ2-3,TRBD2,TGTGCCAGCAGTGAATCTAGCGGGTCCGGGCATACGCAGTATTTT,CASSESSGSGHTQYF
.,TRBV19,TRBJ1-1,TRBD1,TGTGCCAGTAAAGCACAGGGGGCGATGAACACTGAAGCTTTCTTT,CASKAQGAMNTEAFF
.,TRBV6-1,TRBJ2-7,.,TGTGCCAGCAGGGAAAGTTCCGGCAGGGATCACTCCTACGAGCAGTACTTC,CASRESSGRDHSYEQYF
.,TRBV4-3,TRBJ2-7,TRBD1,TGCGCCAGCAGCCAAGGCTCCGTCGCGACAGGGGCCTCCTACGAGCAGTACTTC,CASSQGSVATGASYEQYF
.,TRBV5-6,TRBJ2-7,TRBD1,TGTGCCAGCAGCCCCCCGGGACAGGCTATCTACGAGCAGTACTTC,CASSPPGQAIYEQYF
.,TRBV3-1/TRBV3-2,TRBJ2-5,TRBD2,TGTGCCAGCAGCCAATCTGGCAGCACACAGACTAGCGGGGGACAAGAGACCCAGTACTTC,CASSQSGSTQTSGGQETQYF
.,TRBV5-4,TRBJ1-6,TRBD1,TGTGCCAGCAGCTTTGAAGCGGGACAGGGCCGCTCACCCCTCCACTTT,CASSFEAGQGRSPLHF
.,TRBV5-1,TRBJ2-3,.,TGCGCCAGCAGCCTTATGCCGGGCACAGATACGCAGTATTTT,CASSLMPGTDTQYF
.,TRBV2,TRBJ1-2,TRBD1,TGTGCCAGCCGGCGGACAGGGGTCTATGGCTACACCTTC,CASRRTGVYGYTF
.,TRBV18,TRBJ2-5,.,TGTGCCAGCTCACCTCGGGGAACCCAAGAGACCCAGTACTTC,CASSPRGTQETQYF
.,TRBV5-6,TRBJ2-1,TRBD2,TGTGCCAGCACCCTAGCGGGTTTCCCCTCGGATGAGCAGTTCTTC,CASTLAGFPSDEQFF
.,TRBV10-3,TRBJ1-5,TRBD1,TGTGCCATCAGTGACATCGGGACAGATCAGCCCCAGCATTTT,CAISDIGTDQPQHF
.,TRBV10-1,TRBJ2-7,TRBD2,TGCGCCAGCAGTCCTAGACTAGCGGGAGTGGGAGAGCAGTACTTC,CASSPRLAGVGEQYF
.,TRBV11-2,TRBJ2-1,.,TGTGCCAGCAGCTCACCTCGGGGGAGCTCCTACAATGAGCAGTTCTTC,CASSSPRGSSYNEQFF
once,TRBV19,TRBJ2-3,TRBD2,TGTGCCAGTAGTACGCTCCGAGCGGGATCCGCAGATACGCAGTATTTT,CASSTLRAGSADTQYF
.,TRBV6-5,TRBJ1-4,.,TGTGCCAGCACCCGGACAGCATCAACTAATGAAAAACTGTTTTTT,CASTRTASTNEKLFF
.,TRBV9,TRBJ2-3,TRBD2,TGTGCCAGCAGCTCCATCCCCAGCGGGAGGTTTCTGAAGGATACGCAGTATTTT,CASSSIPSGRFLKDTQYF
.,TRBV6-1,TRBJ2-7,TRBD2,TGTGCCAGCAGTGATACTAGCGGGAGGTACGAGCAGTACTTC,CASSDTSGRYEQYF
.,TRBV30,TRBJ2-7,.,TGTGCCTGGAGTGATCTACCCTACGAGCAGTACTTC,CAWSDLPYEQYF
.,TRBV7-2,TRBJ2-7,TRBD1,TGTGCCAGCAGCTCACAGGGGTCAATCTACGAGCAGTACTTC,CASSSQGSIYEQYF
.,TRBV2,TRBJ2-7,TRBD2,TGTGCCAGCAGCCTAGCGGGTCTACGCTACGAGCAGTACTTC,CASSLAGLRYEQYF
.,TRBV28,TRBJ2-7,.,TGTGCCAGCAGTCCCACCAGCGGAATAAGCTCCTACGAGCAGTACTTC,CASSPTSGISSYEQYF
.,TRBV7-9,TRBJ2-1,.,TGTGCCAGCAGCTTAGCTTCGGGAGTAGGTCTTGATGAGCAGTTCTTC,CASSLASGVGLDEQFF
once,TRBV3-1/TRBV3-2,TRBJ2-5,TRBD1,TGTGCCAGCAGCCAAGCTACAGGGGTGCAAGAGACCCAGTACTTC,CASSQATGVQETQYF
.,TRBV4-3,TRBJ1-3,.,TGCGCCAGCAGCCAAGACAGGGGCAACACCATATATTTT,CASSQDRGNTIYF
.,TRBV19,TRBJ2-7,TRBD2,TGTGCCAGTAGTATCGGGGGACTAGCCACCTACGAGCAGTACTTC,CASSIGGLATYEQYF
once,TRBV3-1/TRBV3-2,TRBJ1-2,.,TGTGCCAGCAGCCCCCAGGGGACCGCCTCTAGATATGGCTACACCTTC,CASSPQGTASRYGYTF
.,TRBV6-5,TRBJ2-7,TRBD1,TGTGCCGCCAGGGGGCTCTACGAGCAGTACTTC,CAARGLYEQYF
.,TRBV11-2,TRBJ2-3,TRBD2,TGTGCCAGCAGCGGCCGGGGGGGGCGAACCTGGGGAGATACGCAGTATTTT,CASSGRGGRTWGDTQYF
.,TRBV28,TRBJ2-7,.,TGTGCCAGCAGTTTCGGAGGTAGCTCCTACGAGCAGTACTTC,CASSFGGSSYEQYF
few,TRBV5-1,TRBJ1-2,TRBD1,TGCGCCAGCAGCCCTGGGGCAGGGGGCGGTAACTATGGCTACACCTTC,CASSPGAGGGNYGYTF
.,TRBV5-1,TRBJ2-5,TRBD2,TGCGCCAGCAGCTCCGGGACTAGTGGGGAGACCCAGTACTTC,CASSSGTSGETQYF
.,TRBV30,TRBJ1-6,TRBD1,TGTGCCTGGACTCTCGGGACAGCTAACGTTAATTCACCCCTCCACTTT,CAWTLGTANVNSPLHF
.,TRBV18,TRBJ2-2,TRBD1,TGTGCCAGCTCACCACGGGGGACAGCGAACACCGGGGAGCTGTTTTTT,CASSPRGTANTGELFF
.,TRBV4-3,TRBJ1-6,.,TGCGCCAGCAGCCAAGCGCAGGGAGGTAATTCACCCCTCCACTTT,CASSQAQGGNSPLHF
once,TRBV2,TRBJ2-1,TRBD2,TGTGCCAGCACCGCTCAGGGACTAGATACTGAGCAGTTCTTC,CASTAQGLDTEQFF
once,TRBV7-9,TRBJ1-2,TRBD1,TGTGCCAGCAGCTCCGACAGGGACGGGTATGGCTACACCTTC,CASSSDRDGYGYTF
once,TRBV5-4,TRBJ2-1,.,TGTGCCAGCAGCACGATAATGACTAGGGACAATGAGCAGTTCTTC,CASSTIMTRDNEQFF
.,TRBV7-2,TRBJ2-1,TRBD1,TGTGCCAGCAGCCACGACAGGGTCTACAATGAGCAGTTCTTC,CASSHDRVYNEQFF
.,TRBV7-8,TRBJ2-1,TRBD2,TGTGCCAGCAGCTTACCTCCTAGCGGGGGTTACAATGAGCAGTTCTTC,CASSLPPSGGYNEQFF
.,TRBV6-5,TRBJ1-1,TRBD1,TGTGCCAGCAGTTACAGGGGGGACAGGGGGAACACTGAAGCTTTCTTT,CASSYRGDRGNTEAFF